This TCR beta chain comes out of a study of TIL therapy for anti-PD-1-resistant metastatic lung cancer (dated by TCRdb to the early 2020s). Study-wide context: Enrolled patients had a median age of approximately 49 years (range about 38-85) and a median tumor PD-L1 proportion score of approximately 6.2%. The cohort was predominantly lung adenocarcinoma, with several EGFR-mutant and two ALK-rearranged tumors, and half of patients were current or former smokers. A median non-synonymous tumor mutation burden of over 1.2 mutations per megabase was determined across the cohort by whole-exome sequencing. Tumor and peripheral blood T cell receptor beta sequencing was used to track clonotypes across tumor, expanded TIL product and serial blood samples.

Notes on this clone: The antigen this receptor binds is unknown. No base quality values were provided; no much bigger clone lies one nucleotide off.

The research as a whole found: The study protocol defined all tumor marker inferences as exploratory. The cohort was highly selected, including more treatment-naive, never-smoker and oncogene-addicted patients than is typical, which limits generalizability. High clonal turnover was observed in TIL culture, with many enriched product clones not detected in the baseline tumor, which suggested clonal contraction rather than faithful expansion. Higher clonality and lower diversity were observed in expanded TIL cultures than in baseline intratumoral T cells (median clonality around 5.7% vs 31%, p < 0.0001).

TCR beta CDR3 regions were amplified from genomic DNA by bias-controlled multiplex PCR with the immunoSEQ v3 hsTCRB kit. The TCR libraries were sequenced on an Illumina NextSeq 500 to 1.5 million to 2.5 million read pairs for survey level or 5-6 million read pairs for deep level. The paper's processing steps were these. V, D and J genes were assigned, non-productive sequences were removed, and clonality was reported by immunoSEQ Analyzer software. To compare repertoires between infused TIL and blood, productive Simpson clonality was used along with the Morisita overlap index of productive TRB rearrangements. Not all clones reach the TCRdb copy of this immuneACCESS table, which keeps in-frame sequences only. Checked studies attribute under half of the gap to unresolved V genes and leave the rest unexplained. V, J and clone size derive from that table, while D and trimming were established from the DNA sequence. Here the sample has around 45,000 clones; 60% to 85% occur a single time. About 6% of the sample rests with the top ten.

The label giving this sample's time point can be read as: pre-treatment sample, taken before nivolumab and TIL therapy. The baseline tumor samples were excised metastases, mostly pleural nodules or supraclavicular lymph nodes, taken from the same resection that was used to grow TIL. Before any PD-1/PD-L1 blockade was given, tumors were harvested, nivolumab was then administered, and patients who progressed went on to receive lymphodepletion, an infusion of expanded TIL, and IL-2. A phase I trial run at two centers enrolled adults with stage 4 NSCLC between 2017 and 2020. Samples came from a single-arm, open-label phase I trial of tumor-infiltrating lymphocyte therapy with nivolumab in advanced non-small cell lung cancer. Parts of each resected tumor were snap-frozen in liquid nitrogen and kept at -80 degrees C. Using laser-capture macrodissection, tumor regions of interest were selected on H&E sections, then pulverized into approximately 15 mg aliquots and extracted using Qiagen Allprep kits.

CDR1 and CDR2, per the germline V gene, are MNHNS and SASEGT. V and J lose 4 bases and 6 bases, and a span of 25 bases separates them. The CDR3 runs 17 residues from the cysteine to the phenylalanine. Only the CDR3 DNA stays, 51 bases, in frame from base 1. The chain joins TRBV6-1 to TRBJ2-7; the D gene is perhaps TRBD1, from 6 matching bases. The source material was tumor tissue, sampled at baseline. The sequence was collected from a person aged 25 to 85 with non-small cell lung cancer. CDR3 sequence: CASSAPNLRTVPSEQYF. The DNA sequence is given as TGTGCCAGCAGTGCCCCTAATCTAAGGACAGTTCCCTCCGAGCAGTACTTC.